This T cell receptor (beta chain) was captured in a study of T cells in Graves' hyperthyroidism and ophthalmopathy. With respect to this clonotype: Its antigen is as yet unknown.

Lactation, pregnancy, other autoimmune disease or uncontrolled infection led to exclusion of patients. Diagnoses were made from clinical symptoms, serum measures (thyroxine and TRAb), thyroid ultrasound and orbital computed tomography. Findings of the study overall: Ophthalmopathy was predicted by the model a median of roughly 6.7 months ahead of onset. Expanded thyroid clonotypes (above 0.001) were mostly also found in blood.

What was amplified from RNA transcripts were TCR beta CDR3 regions. Using the HTBI primer set, a first-round RT-PCR was run on the TCR CDR3. TCRdb fed the multiplex PCR reads into MiXCR, producing one record per CDR3 protein. The sample has 650,000 to 800,000 distinct CDR3 sequences; over 40% are singletons. This CDR3 is built from 13 residues. CDR1 is SQVTM, CDR2 ANQGSEA, per germline. The gene calls are TRBV29-1 and TRBJ1-1, with 10 bases aligning to TRBD1. Sequenced material: peripheral blood or thyroid tissue (not recorded which). This sequence originates from an adult man with Graves' disease, either hyperthyroidism or ophthalmopathy (not recorded which). This CDR3 is CRSGQGRNTEAFF. The CDR3 nucleotides read TGCAGGTCGGGACAGGGGCGGAACACTGAAGCTTTCTTT.